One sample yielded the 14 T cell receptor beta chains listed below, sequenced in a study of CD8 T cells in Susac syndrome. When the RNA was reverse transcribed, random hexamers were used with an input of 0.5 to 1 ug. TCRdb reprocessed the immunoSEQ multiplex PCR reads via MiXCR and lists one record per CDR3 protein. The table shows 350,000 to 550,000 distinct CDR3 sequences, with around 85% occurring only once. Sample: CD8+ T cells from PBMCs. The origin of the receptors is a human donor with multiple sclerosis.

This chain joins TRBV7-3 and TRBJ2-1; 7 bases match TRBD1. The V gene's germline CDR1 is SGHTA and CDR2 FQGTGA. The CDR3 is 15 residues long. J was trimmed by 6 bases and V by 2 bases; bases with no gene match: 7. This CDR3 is CASSLEQGFSNEQFF. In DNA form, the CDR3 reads TGTGCCAGCAGCTTAGAACAGGGGTTTAGCAATGAGCAGTTCTTC. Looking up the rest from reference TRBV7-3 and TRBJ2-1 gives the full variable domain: GAGVSQTPSNKVTEKGKYVELRCDPISGHTALYWYRQSLGQGPEFLIYFQGTGAADDSGLPNDRFFAVRPEGSVSTLKIQRTERGDSAVYLCASSLEQGFSNEQFFGPGTRLTVL.

CDR3 in DNA: TGTGCCAGCAGTTACGTCCGGACAGGGAACTATGGCTACACCTTC. This codes for CASSYVRTGNYGYTF. V is TRBV6-5 and J is TRBJ1-2; 8 bases line up with TRBD1. Germline V gene data show CDR1 as MNHEY and CDR2 as SVGAGI. The CDR3 loop spans 15 amino acids. V shed 2 bases and J 2 bases; nucleotides not matched to a gene: 4.

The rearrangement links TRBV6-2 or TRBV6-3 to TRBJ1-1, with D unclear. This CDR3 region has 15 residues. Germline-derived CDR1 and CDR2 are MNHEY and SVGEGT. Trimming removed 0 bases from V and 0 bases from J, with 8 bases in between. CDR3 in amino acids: CASSYSSRLNTEAFF. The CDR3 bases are TGTGCCAGCAGTTACTCGAGCCGTTTGAACACTGAAGCTTTCTTT.

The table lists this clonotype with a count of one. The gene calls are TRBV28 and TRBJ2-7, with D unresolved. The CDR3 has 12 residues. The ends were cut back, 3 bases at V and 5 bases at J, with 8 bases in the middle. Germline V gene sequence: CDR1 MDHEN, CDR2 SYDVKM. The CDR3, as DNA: TGTGCCAGCAGTTTCGGGTTCCACGAGCAGTACTTC. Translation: CASSFGFHEQYF.

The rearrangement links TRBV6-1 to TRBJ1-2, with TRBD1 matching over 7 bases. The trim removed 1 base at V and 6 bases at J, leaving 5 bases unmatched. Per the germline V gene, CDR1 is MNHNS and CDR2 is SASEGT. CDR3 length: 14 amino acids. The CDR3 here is CASSEGQGMDGYTF. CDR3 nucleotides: TGTGCCAGCAGTGAAGGACAGGGAATGGATGGCTACACCTTC.

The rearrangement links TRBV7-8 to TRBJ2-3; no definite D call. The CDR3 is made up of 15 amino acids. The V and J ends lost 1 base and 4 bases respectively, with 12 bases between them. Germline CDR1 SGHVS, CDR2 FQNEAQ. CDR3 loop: CASSLGDPAPDTQYF. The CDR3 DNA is TGTGCCAGCAGCTTAGGCGACCCGGCTCCAGATACGCAGTATTTT. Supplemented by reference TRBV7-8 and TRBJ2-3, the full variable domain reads GAGVSQSPRYKVAKRGQDVALRCDPISGHVSLFWYQQALGQGPEFLTYFQNEAQLDKSGLPSDRFFAERPEGSVSTLKIQRTQQEDSAVYLCASSLGDPAPDTQYFGPGTRLTVL.

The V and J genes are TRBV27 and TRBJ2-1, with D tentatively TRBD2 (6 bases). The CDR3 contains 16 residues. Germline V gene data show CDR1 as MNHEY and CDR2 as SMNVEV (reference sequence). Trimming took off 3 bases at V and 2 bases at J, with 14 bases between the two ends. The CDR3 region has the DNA TGTGCCAGCAGTTTCCCCGGGGGAGAAACCTACAATGAGCAGTTCTTC. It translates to CASSFPGGETYNEQFF.

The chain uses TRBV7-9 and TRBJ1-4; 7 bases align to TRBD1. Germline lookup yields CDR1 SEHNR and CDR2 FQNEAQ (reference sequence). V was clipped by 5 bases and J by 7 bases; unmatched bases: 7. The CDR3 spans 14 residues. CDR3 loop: CASSPGTEGEKLFF. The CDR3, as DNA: TGTGCCAGCAGCCCCGGGACAGAAGGTGAAAAACTGTTTTTT.

The CDR3 protein is CAWGGPGQGGYEQYF. The CDR3 DNA reads TGTGCCTGGGGTGGGCCGGGACAGGGGGGCTACGAGCAGTACTTC. This chain joins TRBV30 and TRBJ2-7; TRBD1 agrees at 11 bases. V lost 5 bases to trimming and J lost 3 bases; unmatched junction nucleotides: 9. Germline CDR1 reads GTSNPN; CDR2 reads SVGIG (reference sequence). The CDR3 spans 15 residues.

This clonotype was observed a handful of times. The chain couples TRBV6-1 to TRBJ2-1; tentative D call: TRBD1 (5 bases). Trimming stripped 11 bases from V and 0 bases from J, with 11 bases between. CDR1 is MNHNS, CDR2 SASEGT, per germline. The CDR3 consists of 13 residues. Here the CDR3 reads CAVKGISYNEQFF. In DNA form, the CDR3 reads TGTGCCGTCAAGGGGATCTCCTACAATGAGCAGTTCTTC.

The DNA for the CDR3 is TGTGCCTGGAGCCCCACAGGGGGCGAGGACATTCAGTACTTC. Translating it yields CAWSPTGGEDIQYF. V is TRBV30 and J is TRBJ2-4; TRBD1 aligns across 9 bases. V shed 3 bases and J 8 bases; nucleotides not matched to a gene: 8. This CDR3 contains 14 residues. The V gene's germline CDR1 is GTSNPN and CDR2 SVGIG (reference sequence).

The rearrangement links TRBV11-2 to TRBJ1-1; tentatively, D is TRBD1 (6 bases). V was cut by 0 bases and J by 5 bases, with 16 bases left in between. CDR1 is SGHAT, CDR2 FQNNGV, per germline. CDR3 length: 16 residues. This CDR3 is CASSLDWGPPVTEAFF. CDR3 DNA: TGTGCCAGCAGCTTAGACTGGGGGCCGCCGGTGACTGAAGCTTTCTTT. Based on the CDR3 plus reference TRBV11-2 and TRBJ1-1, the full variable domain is EAGVAQSPRYKIIEKRQSVAFWCNPISGHATLYWYQQILGQGPKLLIQFQNNGVVDDSQLPKDRFSAERLKGVDSTLKIQPAKLEDSAVYLCASSLDWGPPVTEAFFGQGTRLTVV.

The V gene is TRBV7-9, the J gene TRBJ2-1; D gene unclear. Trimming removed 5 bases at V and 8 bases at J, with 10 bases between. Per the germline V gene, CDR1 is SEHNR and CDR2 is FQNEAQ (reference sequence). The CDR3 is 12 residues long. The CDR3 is CASSHPPYEQFF. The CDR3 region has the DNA TGTGCCAGCAGCCACCCTCCATATGAGCAGTTCTTC.

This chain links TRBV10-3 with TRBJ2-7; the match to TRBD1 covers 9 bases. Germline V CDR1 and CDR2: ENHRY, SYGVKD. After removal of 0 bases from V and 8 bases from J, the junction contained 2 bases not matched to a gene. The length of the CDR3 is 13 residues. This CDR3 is CAISESGQGKQYF. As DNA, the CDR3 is TGTGCCATCAGTGAGTCTGGACAGGGGAAGCAGTACTTC.